This T cell receptor beta chain came from a study of cytomegalovirus exposure and HLA in healthy donors listed by TCRdb under 2017. For context, the study as a whole: In an earlier analysis of several hundred of the donors, 276 Gb of sequence data and just under 120 million unique TCR beta sequences from about 190 million T cells were reported. The number of typed donors differed by locus: about 620-640 for A, B, C, DRB1 and DQB1; approximately 520 for DQA1; 606 for DPA1; and roughly 450 for DPB1. Among 300 to 500 genotyped donors of the cohort, an average of approximately 240,000 unique TCR beta nucleotide sequences was sequenced per donor, of which approximately 19% were non-productive. The study profiled the T cell repertoires of 500 to 800 subjects by immunosequencing and related them to cytomegalovirus serostatus. Among the roughly 400 genotyped donors, roughly 80% belonged to the genetic ancestry cluster associated with self-reported Caucasian donors. Class I and class II HLA loci were covered by the typing at four-digit resolution. Around 330 gigabases of sequencing data and around 80 million unique TCR sequences made up an early release that covered 640 HLA-typed donors. All discovery cohort repertoires had been generated using a single sequencing platform. A later analysis re-analyzed previously published TCR beta repertoires from roughly 630 donors and added high-resolution HLA genotyping to study TCR occurrence patterns. Alongside the repertoire data, information on donor age, sex, ethnicity and CMV serostatus was compiled. To predict cytomegalovirus infection status, the study combined high-throughput TCR immunosequencing, statistical association of individual TCRs with disease status, and machine learning. The study aimed to test whether cataloging public T cell receptors could reveal signatures of past pathogen exposure. A separate validation cohort of roughly 130 different subjects was used in addition to the 666-subject first cohort. An earlier analysis of about 620 of the donors applied high-throughput TCR beta sequencing to assess whether each TCR beta V gene segment acted as functional or pseudogenic. Genome-wide SNP genotypes for about 65% of the roughly 700 donors were used in a later genetic analysis, which treated that subset as a discovery cohort. Rather than using new phenotypic data, the later analysis identified candidate immune exposures from TCR beta sequences and from how often those sequences occurred across donors. Roughly 5 DR-DQ haplotypes were handled as single units for association and clustering, since linkage in the cohort was strong.

For this clone: The target of this receptor is not known. Base qualities are not recorded, but no much larger clone differs from it by a single base.

Preparation of the library involved the immunoSEQ multiplex PCR assay. A mixture of 60 forward primers for TCR Vbeta segments and 13 reverse primers for TCR Jbeta segments was used in the multiplex PCR. A multiplex PCR assay on genomic DNA amplified the CDR3 region of rearranged TCR beta genes. The Illumina HiSeq System was used to sequence the amplified TCR beta libraries as 87-base-pair reads. As for the original processing: A later analysis counted approximately 76 million unique TCR beta chains across the 550 to 700 repertoires, and roughly 10 million of these chains were shared by at least two donors. Raw reads were error-corrected and collapsed into unique sequences by a nearest-neighbor algorithm in which closely related sequences were merged to remove PCR and sequencing errors. To assign V, D and J gene segments, CDR3 sequences were aligned to IMGT reference sequences. For a sequence to be retained, a match of at least six nucleotides was required to both a V gene segment and a J gene segment. Rearrangements were called productive when the CDR3 lacked stop codons and stayed in frame with V and J; all others were non-productive. Following IMGT convention, CDR3 was defined as the stretch from the second conserved V-encoded cysteine to the conserved J-encoded phenylalanine. The earlier analysis of 550 to 650 of the donors excluded any sequence lacking an unambiguous match to a single V gene segment. An earlier analysis of several hundred of the donors called V segments functional above 56.7% productive rearrangements and segregating when the between-donor standard deviation exceeded 5%. To diagnose cytomegalovirus status from the catalog of TCR beta chain sequences, a statistical classification framework was built. V and J gene assignment, in a later analysis, came from comparing TCR nucleotide sequences with IMGT/GENE-DB human TR gene sequences. A later analysis assigned CDR3 sequences and most-parsimonious VDJ recombination scenarios with the TCRdist pipeline. In a later analysis, each TCR beta chain was defined by its CDR3 amino acid sequence together with its V-gene family, and reads lacking a unique V-gene family were excluded. A later analysis removed roughly 590 highly shared, low-generation-probability nucleotide sequences to deal with suspected cross-contamination and a sequencing artifact. In a later analysis, a clonal expansion index for each public chain was calculated from normalized within-repertoire ranks of inferred template counts. In a later analysis, generation probabilities were computed using a VDJ recombination model fitted to out-of-frame rearrangements, and the results were checked against IGoR. In a later analysis, TCR-TCR, TCR-HLA and TCR-CMV co-occurrence was scored with hypergeometric tests, and a repertoire-size bias correction was applied to TCR pairs. In a later analysis, false discovery rates were estimated by permuting HLA or CMV assignments 20 times. A later analysis grouped co-occurring TCRs with DBSCAN, adding TCRdist sequence similarity when clustering within HLA-allele-positive subsets. Repertoires with fewer than 30,000 or more than 120,000 public chains were left out of co-occurrence clustering, as were about 5 repertoires with anomalous nucleotide sharing. Sourced from immuneACCESS, this table was stored by TCRdb with only in-frame sequences that have V and J called. A share of the clones is absent; for the studies checked, an unresolved V gene accounts for under half, and the remainder has no known explanation. V and J calls and clone size are copied from that table; D and trimming were computed from the DNA. The table for this sample lists 150,000 to 200,000 clones; around 75% of them were counted only once. The ten biggest clones cover about 11% of the sample.

The cohort consisted of 666 healthy bone marrow donors. All cohort members were sampled while nominally healthy, although unrecorded immune exposures were likely present. The donor tested CMV seropositive and was one of the 289 seropositive cohort members. Every donor gave a peripheral blood sample, and the peripheral blood mononuclear cells from that sample were used for TCR beta sequencing. The Qiagen DNeasy Blood Extraction Kit was used to extract genomic DNA from the blood cell samples. CDR3 length: 12 amino acids, cysteine to phenylalanine. Only the CDR3 DNA is retained, 36 bases long and in frame from the first base. Overall results and qualifications from the work: Cytomegalovirus status was reported to be diagnosed by the classifier with high specificity and sensitivity in both the original and validation cohorts. A later analysis associated about 18,000 TCR beta sequences with specific HLA alleles at a false discovery rate of 0.05. The study listed 150 to 200 TCR beta chains as associated with cytomegalovirus. Because counts were too low, seventeen rarely observed V segments, including chromosome 9 orphons, were excluded from the earlier analysis of some 590 of the donors. A later analysis found that most CMV-associated TCR beta chains appeared HLA-restricted, with HLA associations seemingly driven largely by CMV exposure. In a later analysis, HLA-associated TCR beta chains were found to be more clonally expanded and to have lower generation probabilities than equally common non-associated chains. According to a later analysis, TCR association rates differed among HLA loci, with DRB1 alleles showing the most associated TCRs and HLA-C alleles showing the fewest. Some IMGT-functional V segments, including TRBV6-2 and TRBV6-3, could not be distinguished by the 87-base-pair reads and were therefore excluded. In an earlier analysis of over 550 of the donors, most TCR beta V segments were observed in productive rearrangements about 87% or about 30% of the time, broadly matching IMGT annotations. In a later genetic analysis, fewer N-insertions in productive TCRs were reported among donors in an Asian-associated ancestry cluster than the roughly 700-donor mean. Because some donors lacked HLA typing at each locus, the association tests relied only on the typed subset. Strong co-occurrence of HLA alleles, especially DR and DQ, made assigning TCR associations to individual alleles difficult. Several of the top co-occurrence clusters appeared to be linked to parvovirus B19, influenza, CMV and Epstein-Barr virus, according to a later analysis. A few of the identified cytomegalovirus-associated TCR beta chains were confirmed in vitro to be specific for cytomegalovirus antigens. Correlated functional status among segregating V segments might be attributable to linkage disequilibrium, but an unknown experimental factor could not be ruled out. The cohort was sequenced for TCR beta chains only, and without alpha or paired-chain data the features that could be detected were limited. A cluster of highly shared sequence variants was judged likely to represent a technical artifact of the sequencing pipeline. A further reported finding was that TCR beta sequences accurately predicted the HLA-A and HLA-B alleles for most subjects in the first cohort. Across donors, most TCR sequences were observed very rarely, whereas some public TCRs were present in many individuals. The presence/absence analyses assumed that sequencing depth was roughly uniform across donors, and that assumption may not be true. The authors suggested that the approach could potentially be extended to other disease states and immunological phenotypes. V-gene and J-gene trimming of TCR beta chains was associated with a missense DCLRE1C variant in a later genetic analysis, and the association was replicated in an independent cohort. The only immune exposure information available for the cohort was CMV serostatus.

The chain is assembled from TRBV21-1 and TRBJ1-2; TRBD1 is taken as the D call from the table, unchecked against the DNA. TRBV21-1 is a known pseudogene. The sequenced sample was PBMCs. The TCR comes from a man between 18 and 35 years old in good health and CMV-seropositive. The DNA sequence follows: TGTGCCAGCCAGGGAACCCACTATGGCTACACCTTC. Translated, this is CASQGTHYGYTF.